Listed here is a single TCR beta chain. Assay: immunoSEQ multiplex PCR; the TCRdb copy retains only in-frame clones and omits some. The data contain over 10,000 clones, 75% to 90% of them seen just once; the ten biggest clones take up approximately 17%. These data are taken from a study of T cell clonotyping in hematopoietic cell transplantation. The germline V and J ends were trimmed by 0 bases and 7 bases, with 22 bases remaining between them. The CDR3 runs to 18 residues. Germline V gives CDR1 SGHRS, CDR2 YFSETQ. The time point denotes: recipient sample about 28 days before transplant, after cytoreduction.

This specimen consisted of peripheral blood mononuclear cells, obtained before stem cell transplant. This sequence was found in a man aged 55 to 70 with acute myeloid leukemia. Some clones in this sample may be carry-over from other donors' samples. The V and J genes are TRBV5-1 and TRBJ1-4; D gene ambiguous. The CDR3 spells CASSLATQSDPEGEKLFF. The CDR3, as DNA: TGCGCCAGCAGCTTGGCAACGCAGTCGGACCCCGAAGGTGAAAAACTGTTTTTT.